The 2 T cell receptor beta chains below were found in one sample sequenced in a study of blood T cells in healthy people across ages. A second PCR, run for about 6 to 11 cycles, used a sample-barcoded 5' primer plus a J-beta primer mix. A single record per CDR3 protein comes from TCRdb applying MiXCR to the 5' RACE reads. The repertoire holds 750,000 to 950,000 distinct CDR3 sequences, with 50% to 65% as singletons. The sequenced sample consisted of blood. These receptors originate from a man older than 75 in good health.

This chain connects TRBV20-1 to TRBJ1-5; no definite D call. Germline V gene data show CDR1 as DFQATT and CDR2 as SNEGSKA (reference sequence). The CDR3 is 14 residues long. V was cut by 1 base and J by 3 bases, with 10 bases left in between. The CDR3 coding sequence is TGCAGTGCTAGAGGTGGAAGAGCCAATCAGCCCCAGCATTTT. Its translation: CSARGGRANQPQHF.

This clonotype has only a few counts. The V call is TRBV29-1, the J call TRBJ2-7; 7 bases align to TRBD2. CDR1 is SQVTM and CDR2 is ANQGSEA in the germline V gene. This CDR3 has 12 residues. Germline trimming cut 3 bases from V and 6 bases from J; bases unmatched to any gene: 5. For the CDR3, the DNA is TGCAGCGTTGACCCCGGCGGGGGCGAGCAGTACTTC. It specifies CSVDPGGGEQYF.